A single sample gave rise to the 11 T cell receptor beta chains below, sequenced in a study of STAT5B mutations in CD4+ large granular lymphocyte leukemia. The table came from immunoSEQ multiplex PCR; TCRdb's copy has only in-frame clones and leaves some out. The sample comprises tens of thousands of clones, approximately 86% of which are singletons, and around 4.5% rests with the top ten. The sequencing input was CD4+ T cells from blood buffy coats. These receptors were taken from a human donor in good health.

The CDR3 coding sequence is TGTGCCAGCAGCCTCGACCTAAGAGCCTACAATGAGCAGTTCTTC. Translation gives CASSLDLRAYNEQFF. This chain uses TRBV7-2 with TRBJ2-1; D not certain. The CDR3 runs 15 residues. V lost 5 bases to trimming and J lost 2 bases, with 13 bases between them. Germline lookup yields CDR1 SGHTA and CDR2 FQGNSA.

The chain combines TRBV5-1 with TRBJ2-3; perhaps TRBD1 as D (5 bases). From germline, CDR1 is SGHRS and CDR2 YFSETQ. CDR3 size: 16 residues. V lost 0 bases, J lost 5 bases, and 16 bases lay in between. The DNA for the CDR3 is TGCGCCAGCAGCTTGGGAGCCTCAATAAGGGGAGATACGCAGTATTTT. Translated: CASSLGASIRGDTQYF.

Comments on this clone: This sample also contains other DNA sequences that code for the same CDR3. V is TRBV5-1 and J is TRBJ2-3; the D gene is possibly TRBD1 (5 bases). Deletions cut 5 bases from V and 5 bases from J, with 15 bases between. This CDR3 contains 14 residues. Germline V CDR1 and CDR2: SGHRS, YFSETQ. The CDR3, as DNA: TGCGCCAGCAGTTCGCAGGGTGGCGGAGATACGCAGTATTTT. Encoded protein: CASSSQGGGDTQYF. Using reference TRBV5-1 and TRBJ2-3 for the parts outside the CDR3, the full variable domain is KAGVTQTPRYLIKTRGQQVTLSCSPISGHRSVSWYQQTPGQGLQFLFEYFSETQRNKGNFPGRFSGRQFSNSRSEMNVSTLELGDSALYLCASSSQGGGDTQYFGPGTRLTVL.

V gene TRBV27 combines with J gene TRBJ2-1, with a tentative D call TRBD1 (6 bases). The CDR3 is 13 amino acids. Germline CDR1 is MNHEY and CDR2 is SMNVEV (reference sequence). The V end was cut by 7 bases, the J end by 6 bases, with 13 bases between. CDR3 nucleotides: TGTGCCAGCACATCTACAGGGAGCAATGAGCAGTTCTTC. It yields the protein CASTSTGSNEQFF.

This rearrangement joins TRBV27 to TRBJ1-1; D unclear. V lost 3 bases to trimming and J lost 4 bases, with 12 bases between them. This CDR3 spans 14 amino acids. Germline CDR1 is MNHEY and CDR2 is SMNVEV (reference sequence). In nucleotides, the CDR3 is TGTGCCAGCAGTTTGTTCAGTCGGGTCACTGAAGCTTTCTTT. Translation gives CASSLFSRVTEAFF.

This clone was recorded a few times. The chain links TRBV11-2 to TRBJ2-3; D is undetermined. The CDR3 sequence is 13 residues long. Germline V gives CDR1 SGHAT, CDR2 FQNNGV. Deletions cut 3 bases from V and 2 bases from J, with 6 bases between. CDR3: CASSFPNTDTQYF. The CDR3 DNA is TGTGCCAGCAGCTTCCCAAACACAGATACGCAGTATTTT.

The chain carries TRBV5-1 and TRBJ2-7; D not certain. CDR1 is SGHRS and CDR2 is YFSETQ in the germline V gene. The CDR3 runs 11 residues. The V and J ends lost 4 bases and 4 bases respectively, with 6 bases between them. The CDR3 nucleotides are TGCGCCAGCAGCAATTCGTACGAGCAGTACTTC. Protein product: CASSNSYEQYF.

The chain carries TRBV28 and TRBJ2-7; 13 bases map to TRBD2. The ends lost 5 bases at V and 4 bases at J; junction bases unmatched: 5. The CDR3 has 15 residues. The germline V gene has CDR1 MDHEN and CDR2 SYDVKM. The CDR3 loop reads CASSLPGLAGYEQYF. The CDR3 DNA reads TGTGCCAGCAGTCTACCGGGACTAGCGGGATACGAGCAGTACTTC. The full variable domain, rest sourced from reference TRBV28 and TRBJ2-7, is DVKVTQSSRYLVKRTGEKVFLECVQDMDHENMFWYRQDPGLGLRLIYFSYDVKMKEKGDIPEGYSVSREKKERFSLILESASTNQTSMYLCASSLPGLAGYEQYFGPGTRLTVT.

J is TRBJ2-1 and V is TRBV10-1; D gene uncertain. Germline lookup yields CDR1 WNHNN and CDR2 SYGVQD (reference sequence). This CDR3 spans 12 amino acids. The V end was cut by 3 bases, the J end by 6 bases, with 6 bases between. The CDR3 loop is CASSDSRNEQFF. CDR3 DNA: TGCGCCAGCAGTGATTCTCGCAATGAGCAGTTCTTC.

CDR3 nucleotides: TGTGCCAGCAGTTCCTCGACCGGGGGACACGTCTACGAGCAGTACTTC. Amino acids: CASSSSTGGHVYEQYF. The V and J genes are TRBV28 and TRBJ2-7; D is perhaps TRBD1 or TRBD2 (6 bases each). The CDR3 contains 16 residues. The ends were cut back, 4 bases at V and 3 bases at J, with 19 bases in the middle. Germline values: CDR1 MDHEN, CDR2 SYDVKM.

The rearrangement uses TRBV7-2 and TRBJ2-7, with 11 bases that match TRBD2. The trim removed 5 bases at V and 4 bases at J, leaving 13 bases unmatched. The CDR3 totals 17 residues. The germline V gene has CDR1 SGHTA and CDR2 FQGNSA. The CDR3, as DNA: TGTGCCAGCAGCGTTAGACCGGGACTAGCGGCCCTGTACGAGCAGTACTTC. As protein: CASSVRPGLAALYEQYF.